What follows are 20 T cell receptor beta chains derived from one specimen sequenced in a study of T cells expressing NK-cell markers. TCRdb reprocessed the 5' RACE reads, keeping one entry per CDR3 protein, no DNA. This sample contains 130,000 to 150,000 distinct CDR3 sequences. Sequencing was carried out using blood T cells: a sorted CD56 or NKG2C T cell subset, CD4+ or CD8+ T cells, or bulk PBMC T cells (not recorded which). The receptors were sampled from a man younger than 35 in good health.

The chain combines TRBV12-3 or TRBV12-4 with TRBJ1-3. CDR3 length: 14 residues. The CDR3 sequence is CASSPTDSGNTIYF.

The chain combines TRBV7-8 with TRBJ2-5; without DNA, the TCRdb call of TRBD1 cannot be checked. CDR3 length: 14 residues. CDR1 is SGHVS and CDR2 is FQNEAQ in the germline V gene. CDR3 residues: CASSLVPGHETQYF.

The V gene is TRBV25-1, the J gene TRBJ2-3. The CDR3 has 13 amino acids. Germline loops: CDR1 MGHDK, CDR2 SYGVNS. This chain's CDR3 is CASSESPGDTQYF.

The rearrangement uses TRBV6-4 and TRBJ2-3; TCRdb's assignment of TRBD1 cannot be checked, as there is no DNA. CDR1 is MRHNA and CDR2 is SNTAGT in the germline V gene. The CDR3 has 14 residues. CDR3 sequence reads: CASSGGQFTDTQYF.

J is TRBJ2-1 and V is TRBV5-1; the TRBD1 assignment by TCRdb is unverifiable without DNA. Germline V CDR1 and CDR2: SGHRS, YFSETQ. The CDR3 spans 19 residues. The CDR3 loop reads CASSPGQGGPFSSYNEQFF.

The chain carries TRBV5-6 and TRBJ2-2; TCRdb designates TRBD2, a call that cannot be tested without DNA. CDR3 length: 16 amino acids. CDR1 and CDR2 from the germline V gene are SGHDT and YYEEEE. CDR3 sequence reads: CASSTVGGPGTGELFF. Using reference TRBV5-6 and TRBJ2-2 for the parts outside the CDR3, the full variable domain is DAGVTQSPTHLIKTRGQQVTLRCSPKSGHDTVSWYQQALGQGPQFIFQYYEEEERQRGNFPDRFSGHQFPNYSSELNVNALLLGDSALYLCASSTVGGPGTGELFFGEGSRLTVL.

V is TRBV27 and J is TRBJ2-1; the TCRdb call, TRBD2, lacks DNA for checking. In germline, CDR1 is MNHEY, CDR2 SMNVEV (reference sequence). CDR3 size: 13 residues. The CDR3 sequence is CASSSSPQNEQFF.

CDR3 in amino acids: CATSERTGTGGTMPGHEQFF. The chain couples TRBV24-1 to TRBJ2-1; TCRdb names TRBD1, which stays unverified in the absence of DNA. CDR1 is KGHDR, CDR2 SFDVKD, per germline. The CDR3 has 20 residues.

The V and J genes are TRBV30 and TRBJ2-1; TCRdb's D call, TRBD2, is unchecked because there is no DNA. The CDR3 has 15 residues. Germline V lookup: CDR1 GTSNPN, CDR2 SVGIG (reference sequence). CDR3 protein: CAWDSGSRSYNEQFF.

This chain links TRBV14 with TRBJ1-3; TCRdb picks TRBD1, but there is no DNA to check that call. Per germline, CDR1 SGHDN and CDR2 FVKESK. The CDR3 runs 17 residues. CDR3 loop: CASSPGRGLNSGNTIYF.

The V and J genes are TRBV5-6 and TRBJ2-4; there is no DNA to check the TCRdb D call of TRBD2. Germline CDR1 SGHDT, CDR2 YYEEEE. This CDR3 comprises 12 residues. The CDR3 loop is CASSLGRNIQYF.

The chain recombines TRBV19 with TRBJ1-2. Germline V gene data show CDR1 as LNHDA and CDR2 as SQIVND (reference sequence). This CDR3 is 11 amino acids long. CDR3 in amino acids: CARDDVWGYTF.

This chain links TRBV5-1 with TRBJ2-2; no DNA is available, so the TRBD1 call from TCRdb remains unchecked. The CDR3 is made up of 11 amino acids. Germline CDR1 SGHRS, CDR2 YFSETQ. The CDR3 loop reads CASRQGGELFF. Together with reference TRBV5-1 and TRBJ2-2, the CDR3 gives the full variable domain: KAGVTQTPRYLIKTRGQQVTLSCSPISGHRSVSWYQQTPGQGLQFLFEYFSETQRNKGNFPGRFSGRQFSNSRSEMNVSTLELGDSALYLCASRQGGELFFGEGSRLTVL.

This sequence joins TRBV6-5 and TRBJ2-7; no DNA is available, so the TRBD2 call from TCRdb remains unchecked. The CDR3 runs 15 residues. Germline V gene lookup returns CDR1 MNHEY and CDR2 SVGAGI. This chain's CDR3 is CASSYGTSGPYEQYF.

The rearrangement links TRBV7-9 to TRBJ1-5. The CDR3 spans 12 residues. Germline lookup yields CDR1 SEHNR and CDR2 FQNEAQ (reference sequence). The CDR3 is CASGLSNQPQHF.

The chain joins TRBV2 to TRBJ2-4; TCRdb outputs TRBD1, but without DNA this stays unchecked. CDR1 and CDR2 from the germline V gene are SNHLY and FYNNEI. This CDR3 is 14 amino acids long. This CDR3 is CASAWTSAKNIQYF.

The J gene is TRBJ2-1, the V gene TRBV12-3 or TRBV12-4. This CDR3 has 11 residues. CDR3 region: CASLGWNEQFF.

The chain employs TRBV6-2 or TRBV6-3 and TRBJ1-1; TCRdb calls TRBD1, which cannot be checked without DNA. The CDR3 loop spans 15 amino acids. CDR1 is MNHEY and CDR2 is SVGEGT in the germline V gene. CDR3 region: CASSPRPRGNTEAFF.

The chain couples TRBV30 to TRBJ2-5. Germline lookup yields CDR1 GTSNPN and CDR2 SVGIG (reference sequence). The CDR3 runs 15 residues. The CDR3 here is CAGLAINSEWWTQYF.

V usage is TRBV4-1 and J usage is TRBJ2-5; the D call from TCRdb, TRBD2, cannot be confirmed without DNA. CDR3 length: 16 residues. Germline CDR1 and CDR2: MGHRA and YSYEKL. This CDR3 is CASSQDPTSITGTQYF.